This entry lists 29 T cell receptor beta chains sequenced from one sample in a study of cytomegalovirus exposure and HLA in healthy donors. The PCR employed 60 Vbeta primers together with 13 Jbeta primers. The protocol was immunoSEQ multiplex PCR, while the TCRdb copy is restricted to in-frame clones and leaves out a portion. Among over 110,000 clones listed, roughly 79% were seen once. Sequencing input: PBMCs. The receptors shown here come from a woman aged 55-70 years in good health and CMV-seropositive.

This clone was counted a few times. The same CDR3 arises from other DNA sequences in this sample as well. The V call is TRBV5-1, the J call TRBJ2-1; 8 nucleotides line up with TRBD2. Germline V CDR1 and CDR2: SGHRS, YFSETQ. The CDR3 consists of 15 residues. Losses at the gene ends were 0 bases for V and 4 bases for J; bases not matched to a gene: 3. The CDR3 nucleotides are TGCGCCAGCAGCTTGGGCTCTAGCGGGTACAATGAGCAGTTCTTC. Amino acids: CASSLGSSGYNEQFF.

The chain carries TRBV6-5 and TRBJ1-4; D might be TRBD1 (5 bases). The CDR3 has 14 amino acids. CDR1 MNHEY and CDR2 SVGAGI come from the germline V gene. Trimming removed 5 bases at V and 5 bases at J, with 12 bases between. As DNA, the CDR3 is TGTGCCAGCAGTCGAGGGAGGGGAAATGAAAAACTGTTTTTT. This gives the protein CASSRGRGNEKLFF.

The V gene is TRBV2, the J gene TRBJ2-3; 7 bases fit TRBD2. Germline CDR1 SNHLY, CDR2 FYNNEI. This CDR3 spans 15 amino acids. V dropped 4 bases and J dropped 4; count of bases not matched to a gene: 8. DNA of the CDR3: TGTGCCAGCAGTGCTGAACTAGCGCTCGCAGATACGCAGTATTTT. Amino acids: CASSAELALADTQYF.

This clone was counted between two and nine times. The chain uses TRBV25-1 and TRBJ2-7; D may be TRBD2 (6 bases). Trimming removed 2 bases from V and 0 bases from J, with 11 bases in between. This CDR3 spans 15 amino acids. CDR1 and CDR2 from the germline V gene are MGHDK and SYGVNS. For the CDR3, the DNA is TGTGCCAGCAGTGAAGAGGAGGGATCCTCCTACGAGCAGTACTTC. Residues: CASSEEEGSSYEQYF.

By its share, this clone is medium-sized. The rearrangement uses TRBV5-1 and TRBJ1-1; D remains ambiguous. The germline gives CDR1 SGHRS, CDR2 YFSETQ. The CDR3 consists of 14 residues. Trimming removed 2 bases at V and 7 bases at J, with 15 bases between. For the CDR3, the DNA is TGCGCCAGCAGCTTAGAGATTGCGGTCAATGAAGCTTTCTTT. Its protein product is CASSLEIAVNEAFF.

The chain joins TRBV27 to TRBJ1-5, with 10 bases identical to TRBD1. After removal of 5 bases from V and 5 bases from J, the junction contained 3 bases not matched to a gene. Germline V gene sequence: CDR1 MNHEY, CDR2 SMNVEV (reference sequence). The CDR3 has 14 residues. CDR3 sequence (DNA): TGTGCCAGCAGTCCCGGGACAGGGGATCAGCCCCAGCATTTT. Translated: CASSPGTGDQPQHF.

The rearrangement links TRBV5-1 to TRBJ2-1; the match to TRBD2 covers 11 bases. CDR3 length: 17 residues. With V trimmed by 0 bases and J by 5 bases, 7 bases remained unmatched. Per the germline V gene, CDR1 is SGHRS and CDR2 is YFSETQ. The CDR3 region is CASSLGTSGYHDNEQFF. As DNA, the CDR3 is TGCGCCAGCAGCTTGGGGACTAGCGGGTACCACGACAATGAGCAGTTCTTC.

The chain links TRBV19 to TRBJ2-3; 10 bases agree with TRBD2. J gave up 1 base and V 1 base, and 5 bases lay outside the gene matches. Looked up from germline, CDR1 is LNHDA and CDR2 is SQIVND (reference sequence). The CDR3 runs 17 residues. The CDR3 loop reads CASSIVLAGDRTDTQYF. The DNA of the CDR3 is TGTGCCAGTAGTATAGTTCTAGCGGGAGATCGCACAGATACGCAGTATTTT.

This clone is a singleton in its sample. The chain links TRBV30 to TRBJ2-3; 12 nucleotides match TRBD2. V was pared by 2 bases and J by 3 bases, with 3 bases of the junction left unmatched. CDR1 is GTSNPN and CDR2 is SVGIG in the germline V gene (reference sequence). CDR3 size: 15 residues. The CDR3: CAWSLGTSGTDTQYF. The CDR3 coding sequence is TGTGCCTGGAGTCTAGGGACTAGCGGGACAGATACGCAGTATTTT.

This chain links TRBV7-9 with TRBJ1-2; D perhaps matches TRBD1 (5 bases). V was trimmed by 5 bases and J by 5 bases, leaving 9 bases between them. The CDR3 loop spans 12 amino acids. Germline loops: CDR1 SEHNR, CDR2 FQNEAQ (reference sequence). The CDR3 DNA sequence: TGTGCCAGCAGCGCTACAGGATATGGCTACACCTTC. Its protein product is CASSATGYGYTF.

The V call is TRBV7-9, the J call TRBJ1-2, with 7 bases aligning to TRBD1. The CDR3 is made up of 15 amino acids. The germline CDR1 and CDR2 sequences are SEHNR and FQNEAQ (reference sequence). The junction had 6 bases not matched to a gene; V was cut back by 2 bases and J by 3 bases. CDR3 protein: CASSLSRGPDYGYTF. DNA of the CDR3: TGTGCCAGCAGCTTATCTAGGGGGCCGGACTATGGCTACACCTTC.

This clone has more than one count but fewer than ten. The chain links TRBV4-1 to TRBJ2-7; D not resolved. This CDR3 has 14 residues. Germline V gene lookup returns CDR1 MGHRA and CDR2 YSYEKL. With 0 bases removed from V and 0 bases from J, the gap between germline ends came to 6 bases. CDR3 DNA sequence: TGCGCCAGCAGCCAAGAGCCGGGCTCCTACGAGCAGTACTTC. Translating it yields CASSQEPGSYEQYF.

DNA of the CDR3: TGTGCCAGCAGCGTAGAAGGGGATAGCAATCAGCCCCAGCATTTT. Its translation is CASSVEGDSNQPQHF. This chain joins TRBV9 and TRBJ1-5, with D perhaps TRBD1 (5 bases). CDR3 length: 15 residues. CDR1 is SGDLS, CDR2 YYNGEE, per germline. V shed 0 bases and J shed 0 bases, with 7 bases lying between them.

V is TRBV2 and J is TRBJ2-7, with TRBD1 matching 7 bases. This CDR3 region has 14 residues. Germline V gene data show CDR1 as SNHLY and CDR2 as FYNNEI. J gave up 2 bases and V 2 bases, and 3 bases lay outside the gene matches. The chain's CDR3 is CASSEQQGAYEQYF. The CDR3 region has the DNA TGTGCCAGCAGTGAACAGCAGGGGGCCTACGAGCAGTACTTC.

The CDR3 coding sequence is TGTGCCAGCAGCCCACAGGGTCGGACCGGGGAGCTGTTTTTT. Amino acid sequence: CASSPQGRTGELFF. The rearrangement links TRBV14 to TRBJ2-2, with a weak D call TRBD1 (6 bases). Trimming shortened V by 4 bases and J by 5 bases, and 11 bases separated the two germline ends. The CDR3 totals 14 residues. Per the germline V gene, CDR1 is SGHDN and CDR2 is FVKESK. The full variable domain, with the rest looked up from reference TRBV14 and TRBJ2-2, is EAGVTQFPSHSVIEKGQTVTLRCDPISGHDNLYWYRRVMGKEIKFLLHFVKESKQDESGMPNNRFLAERTGGTYSTLKVQPAELEDSGVYFCASSPQGRTGELFFGEGSRLTVL.

The chain joins TRBV7-9 to TRBJ1-5; D call uncertain. Between the trimmed V and J ends, which lost 2 bases and 0 bases, there was a span of 14 bases. The CDR3 spans 17 residues. Germline lookup yields CDR1 SEHNR and CDR2 FQNEAQ (reference sequence). The CDR3 sequence: CASSLSSGGYSNQPQHF. The CDR3 DNA sequence: TGTGCCAGCAGCTTATCCAGTGGAGGTTATAGCAATCAGCCCCAGCATTTT. The full variable domain, with the rest looked up from reference TRBV7-9 and TRBJ1-5, is DTGVSQNPRHKITKRGQNVTFRCDPISEHNRLYWYRQTLGQGPEFLTYFQNEAQLEKSRLLSDRFSAERPKGSFSTLEIQRTEQGDSAMYLCASSLSSGGYSNQPQHFGDGTRLSIL.

Here the CDR3 reads CASSPKLEFNYGYTF. The CDR3 DNA is TGTGCCAGCTCACCAAAGTTGGAGTTTAACTATGGCTACACCTTC. This chain joins TRBV18 and TRBJ1-2, with unresolved D. The CDR3 runs 15 residues. V was trimmed by 2 bases and J by 1 base, leaving 11 bases between them. In germline, CDR1 is KGHSH, CDR2 LQKENI.

V usage is TRBV7-2 and J usage is TRBJ2-5; D perhaps matches TRBD2 (5 bases). Germline V gene sequence: CDR1 SGHTA, CDR2 FQGNSA. This CDR3 spans 14 amino acids. Between the trimmed V and J ends, which lost 4 bases and 8 bases, there was a span of 17 bases. Written as DNA, the CDR3 is TGTGCCAGCAGCTCACGGGGTTCCTCAAGCACCCAGTACTTC. Translating it yields CASSSRGSSSTQYF.

In this sample, this clone turned up a few times. V usage is TRBV25-1 and J usage is TRBJ2-1; TRBD1 agrees at 8 bases. V lost 10 bases and J lost 3; bases outside the gene matches: 5. There are 13 residues in the CDR3. Germline values: CDR1 MGHDK, CDR2 SYGVNS. This CDR3 is CATRGQVYNEQFF. The DNA of the CDR3 is TGTGCCACCAGGGGACAGGTCTACAATGAGCAGTTCTTC.

The V gene is TRBV7-3, the J gene TRBJ2-7; 10 bases match TRBD2. The CDR3 totals 14 residues. V lost 5 bases and J lost 9; bases outside the gene matches: 10. Per germline, CDR1 SGHTA and CDR2 FQGTGA. CDR3 protein: CASSPSGTSAGQYF. CDR3 nucleotide sequence: TGTGCCAGCAGCCCCTCCGGGACTAGCGCCGGGCAGTACTTC.

This rearrangement joins TRBV19 to TRBJ2-7; TRBD1 matches 8 bases. Per the germline V gene, CDR1 is LNHDA and CDR2 is SQIVND (reference sequence). The CDR3 length is 15 residues. With V trimmed by 2 bases and J by 3 bases, 6 bases remained unmatched. Here the CDR3 reads CASSILTGGIYEQYF. Written as DNA, the CDR3 is TGTGCCAGTAGTATATTAACAGGGGGGATCTACGAGCAGTACTTC. Together with reference TRBV19 and TRBJ2-7, the CDR3 gives the full variable domain: DGGITQSPKYLFRKEGQNVTLSCEQNLNHDAMYWYRQDPGQGLRLIYYSQIVNDFQKGDIAEGYSVSREKKESFPLTVTSAQKNPTAFYLCASSILTGGIYEQYFGPGTRLTVT.

CDR3 region: CASSLRDRADTQYF. The CDR3 DNA sequence: TGTGCCAGCAGTCTTAGGGACAGGGCAGATACGCAGTATTTT. The genes are TRBV27 and TRBJ2-3; 9 bases fit TRBD1. This CDR3 is built from 14 residues. Germline values: CDR1 MNHEY, CDR2 SMNVEV (reference sequence). Losses at the gene ends were 5 bases for V and 4 bases for J; bases not matched to a gene: 4.

Concerning this clone itself: The same CDR3 can be traced to other DNA sequences in this sample. The chain has TRBV7-9 and TRBJ1-5, with D tentatively TRBD1 (5 bases). CDR3 length: 15 amino acids. Per the germline V gene, CDR1 is SEHNR and CDR2 is FQNEAQ (reference sequence). The germline V and J ends were trimmed by 1 base and 0 bases, with 7 bases remaining between them. CDR3 DNA: TGTGCCAGCAGCTTAGAAGGGGCTAGCAATCAGCCCCAGCATTTT. Translating it yields CASSLEGASNQPQHF.

This sequence joins TRBV11-3 and TRBJ2-7; 7 bases map to TRBD1. The J segment lost 4 bases and the V segment lost 4 bases, leaving 1 base of the junction unmatched. Germline V gene data show CDR1 as SGHNT and CDR2 as YENEEA. CDR3 length: 12 residues. The CDR3 nucleotides are TGTGCCAGCAGCTCGACAGGGTACGAGCAGTACTTC. It is translated as CASSSTGYEQYF.

This sequence joins TRBV15 and TRBJ2-1; 7 bases are a match to TRBD2. V lost 0 bases, J lost 5 bases, and 4 bases stayed unmatched. This CDR3 comprises 15 residues. Germline CDR1 is LNHNV and CDR2 is YYDKDF (reference sequence). In DNA, the CDR3 is TGTGCCACCAGCAGAGAGGCTAGCGGCAACAATGAGCAGTTCTTC. Translation gives CATSREASGNNEQFF.

The chain is built from TRBV4-3 and TRBJ2-3; TRBD2 agrees at 16 bases. V shed 1 base and J 2 bases; nucleotides not matched to a gene: 9. Germline CDR1 reads LGHNA; CDR2 reads YSLEER. The CDR3 has 20 amino acids. This CDR3 reads CASSQGMRGLAGGPTDTQYF. The CDR3 DNA reads as TGCGCCAGCAGCCAAGGGATGCGGGGACTAGCGGGAGGGCCCACAGATACGCAGTATTTT.

This clone came up once. The chain uses TRBV28 and TRBJ2-1; D is undetermined. CDR3 size: 14 residues. V was trimmed by 4 bases and J by 4 bases, leaving 11 bases between them. Germline-derived CDR1 and CDR2 are MDHEN and SYDVKM. The CDR3, as DNA: TGTGCCAGCAGTTCCTCGTTGGCTTACAATGAGCAGTTCTTC. Protein product: CASSSSLAYNEQFF. The full variable domain, completed using reference TRBV28 and TRBJ2-1, is DVKVTQSSRYLVKRTGEKVFLECVQDMDHENMFWYRQDPGLGLRLIYFSYDVKMKEKGDIPEGYSVSREKKERFSLILESASTNQTSMYLCASSSSLAYNEQFFGPGTRLTVL.

V usage is TRBV7-9 and J usage is TRBJ1-2, with D possibly matching TRBD1 (6 bases). The CDR3 runs to 13 residues. The germline V gene encodes CDR1 SEHNR and CDR2 FQNEAQ (reference sequence). V lost 2 bases to trimming and J lost 8 bases, with 12 bases between them. The CDR3 region is CASSLPQGIGYTF. The CDR3 nucleotides are TGTGCCAGCAGCTTACCGCAGGGGATCGGCTACACCTTC.

Concerning this clone itself: Other DNA sequences in this specimen translate into the identical CDR3. The rearrangement uses TRBV5-4 and TRBJ2-7, with D perhaps TRBD1 (5 bases). Trimming stripped 0 bases from V and 1 base from J, with 8 bases between. This CDR3 comprises 14 residues. Germline V lookup: CDR1 SGHNT, CDR2 YYREEE (reference sequence). CDR3 in DNA: TGTGCCAGCAGCTTGGAGCAGGGTTCCTACGAGCAGTACTTC. It translates to CASSLEQGSYEQYF.